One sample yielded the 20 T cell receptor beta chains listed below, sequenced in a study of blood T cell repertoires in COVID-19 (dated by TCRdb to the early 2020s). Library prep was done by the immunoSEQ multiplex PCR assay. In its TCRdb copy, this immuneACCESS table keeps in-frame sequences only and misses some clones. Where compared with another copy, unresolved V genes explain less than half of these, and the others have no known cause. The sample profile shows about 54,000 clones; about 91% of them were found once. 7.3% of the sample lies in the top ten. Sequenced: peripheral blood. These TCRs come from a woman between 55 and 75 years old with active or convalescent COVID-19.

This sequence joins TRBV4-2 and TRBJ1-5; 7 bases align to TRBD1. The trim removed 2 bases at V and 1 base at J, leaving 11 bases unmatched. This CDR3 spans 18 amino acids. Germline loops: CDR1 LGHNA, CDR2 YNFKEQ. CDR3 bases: TGTGCCAGCAGCCAACTCCGGACAGGCACCAGGAGCAATCAGCCCCAGCATTTT. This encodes CASSQLRTGTRSNQPQHF.

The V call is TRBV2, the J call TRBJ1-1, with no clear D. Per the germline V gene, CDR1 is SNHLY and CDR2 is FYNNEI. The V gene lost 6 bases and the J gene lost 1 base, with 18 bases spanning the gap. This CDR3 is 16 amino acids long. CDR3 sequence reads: CASSPRRLDGNTEAFF. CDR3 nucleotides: TGTGCCAGCAGCCCAAGGCGGCTGGATGGGAACACTGAAGCTTTCTTT.

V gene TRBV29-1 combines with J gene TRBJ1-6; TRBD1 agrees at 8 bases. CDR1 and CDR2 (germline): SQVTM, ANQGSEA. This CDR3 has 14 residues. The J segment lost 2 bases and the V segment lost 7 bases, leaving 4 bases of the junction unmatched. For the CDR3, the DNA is TGCAGCGCTCAGGGGGCCGCCTATAATTCACCCCTCCACTTT. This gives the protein CSAQGAAYNSPLHF.

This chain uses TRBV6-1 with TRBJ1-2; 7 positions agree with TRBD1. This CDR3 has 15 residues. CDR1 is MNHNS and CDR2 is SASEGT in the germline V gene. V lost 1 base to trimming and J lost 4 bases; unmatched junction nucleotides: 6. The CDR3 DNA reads TGTGCCAGCAGTGAAGGAGGGACAGTCCTCTATGGCTACACCTTC. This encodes CASSEGGTVLYGYTF.

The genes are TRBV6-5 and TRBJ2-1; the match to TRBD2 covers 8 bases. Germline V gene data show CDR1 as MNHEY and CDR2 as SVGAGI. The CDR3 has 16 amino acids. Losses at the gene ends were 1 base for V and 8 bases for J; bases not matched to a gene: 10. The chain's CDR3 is CASSYFTSGRVYEQFF. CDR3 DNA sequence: TGTGCCAGCAGTTACTTTACTAGCGGCAGAGTGTATGAGCAGTTCTTC.

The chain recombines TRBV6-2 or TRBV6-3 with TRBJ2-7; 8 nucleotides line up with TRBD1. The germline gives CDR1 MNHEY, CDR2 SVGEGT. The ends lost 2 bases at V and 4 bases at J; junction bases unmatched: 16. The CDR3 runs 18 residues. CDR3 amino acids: CASSYPDRGRYSFYEQYF. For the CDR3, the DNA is TGTGCCAGCAGTTACCCAGACAGGGGCCGTTATTCCTTTTACGAGCAGTACTTC.

CDR3: CASSWDRDEGEPQHF. The CDR3 DNA follows: TGTGCCAGCAGTTGGGACAGGGACGAGGGGGAGCCCCAGCATTTT. This sequence joins TRBV28 and TRBJ1-5, with 9 bases that match TRBD1. This CDR3 is 15 amino acids long. The trim removed 4 bases at V and 8 bases at J, leaving 9 bases unmatched. CDR1 and CDR2 from the germline V gene are MDHEN and SYDVKM.

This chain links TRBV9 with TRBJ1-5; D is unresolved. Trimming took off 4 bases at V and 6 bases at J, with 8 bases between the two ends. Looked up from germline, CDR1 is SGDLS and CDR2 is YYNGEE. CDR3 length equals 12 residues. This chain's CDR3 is CASSSSGQPQHF. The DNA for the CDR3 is TGTGCCAGCAGCTCGTCGGGTCAGCCCCAGCATTTT.

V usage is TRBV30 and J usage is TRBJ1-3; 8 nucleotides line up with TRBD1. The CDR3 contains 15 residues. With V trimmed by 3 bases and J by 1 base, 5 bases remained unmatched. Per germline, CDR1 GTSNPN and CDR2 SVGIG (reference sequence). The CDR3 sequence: CAWRMDRASGNTIYF. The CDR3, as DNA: TGTGCCTGGAGGATGGACAGGGCGTCTGGAAACACCATATATTTT.

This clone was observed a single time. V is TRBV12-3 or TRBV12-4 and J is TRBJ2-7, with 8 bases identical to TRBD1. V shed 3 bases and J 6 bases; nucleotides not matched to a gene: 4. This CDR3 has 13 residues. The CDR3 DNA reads TGTGCCAGCAGTTTCGGACAGGGAGCCGAGCAGTACTTC. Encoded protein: CASSFGQGAEQYF.

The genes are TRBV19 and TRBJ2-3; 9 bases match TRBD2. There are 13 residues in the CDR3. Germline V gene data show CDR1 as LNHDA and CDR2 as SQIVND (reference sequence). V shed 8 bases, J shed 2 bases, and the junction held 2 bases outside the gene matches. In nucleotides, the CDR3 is TGTGCCAGTCTAGCGGGGTTCACAGATACGCAGTATTTT. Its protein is CASLAGFTDTQYF.

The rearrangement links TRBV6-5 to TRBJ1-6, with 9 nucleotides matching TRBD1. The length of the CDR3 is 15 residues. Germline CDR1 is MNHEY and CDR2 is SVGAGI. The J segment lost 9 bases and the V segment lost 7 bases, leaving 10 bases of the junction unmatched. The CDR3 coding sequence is TGTGCCAGCATACTGGGACAGGGCCTTGGTTCACCCCTCCACTTT. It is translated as CASILGQGLGSPLHF.

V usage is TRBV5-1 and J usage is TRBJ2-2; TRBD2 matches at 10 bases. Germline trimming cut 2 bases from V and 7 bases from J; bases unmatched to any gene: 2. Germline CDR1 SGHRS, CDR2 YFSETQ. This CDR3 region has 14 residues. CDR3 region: CASSFLAGVGELFF. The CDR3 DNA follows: TGCGCCAGCAGCTTTCTAGCGGGAGTCGGGGAGCTGTTTTTT.

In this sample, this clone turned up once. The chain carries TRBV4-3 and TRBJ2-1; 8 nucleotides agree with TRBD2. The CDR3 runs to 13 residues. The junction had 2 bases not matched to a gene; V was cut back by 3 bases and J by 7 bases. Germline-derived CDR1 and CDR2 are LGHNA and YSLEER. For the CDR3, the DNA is TGCGCCAGCAGCCAGCAGCGGGGGAATGAGCAGTTCTTC. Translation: CASSQQRGNEQFF.

The CDR3 loop reads CASSSPGQDYGYTF. The DNA for the CDR3 is TGTGCCAGCAGTTCCCCGGGACAAGACTATGGCTACACCTTC. This rearrangement joins TRBV28 to TRBJ1-2; D is possibly TRBD1 (6 bases). V dropped 4 bases and J dropped 3 bases, with 12 bases sitting between them. Germline assignment: CDR1 MDHEN and CDR2 SYDVKM. The CDR3 totals 14 residues.

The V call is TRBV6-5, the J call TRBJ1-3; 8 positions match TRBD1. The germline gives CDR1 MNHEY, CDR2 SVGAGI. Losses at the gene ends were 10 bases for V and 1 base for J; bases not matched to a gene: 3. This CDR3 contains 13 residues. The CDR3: CATRTGSGNTIYF. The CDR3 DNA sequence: TGTGCCACGCGGACAGGGTCTGGAAACACCATATATTTT.

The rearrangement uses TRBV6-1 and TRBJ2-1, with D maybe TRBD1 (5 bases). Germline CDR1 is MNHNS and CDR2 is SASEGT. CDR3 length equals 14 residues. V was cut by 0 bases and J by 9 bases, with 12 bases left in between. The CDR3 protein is CASSEALSDSEQFF. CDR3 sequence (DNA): TGTGCCAGCAGTGAAGCGCTAAGTGACAGTGAGCAGTTCTTC.

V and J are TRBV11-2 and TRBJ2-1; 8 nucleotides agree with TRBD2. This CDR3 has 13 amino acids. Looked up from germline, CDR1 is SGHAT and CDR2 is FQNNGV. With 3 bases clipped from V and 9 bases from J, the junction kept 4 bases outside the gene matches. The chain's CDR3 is CASSLTSVGEQFF. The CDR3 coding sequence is TGTGCCAGCAGCTTGACTAGCGTTGGTGAGCAGTTCTTC.

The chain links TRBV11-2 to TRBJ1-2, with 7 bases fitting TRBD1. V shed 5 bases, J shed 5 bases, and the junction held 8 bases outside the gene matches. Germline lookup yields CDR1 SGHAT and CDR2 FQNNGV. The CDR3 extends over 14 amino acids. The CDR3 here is CASSVGQALYGYTF. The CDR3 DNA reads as TGTGCCAGCAGCGTTGGACAGGCACTTTATGGCTACACCTTC.

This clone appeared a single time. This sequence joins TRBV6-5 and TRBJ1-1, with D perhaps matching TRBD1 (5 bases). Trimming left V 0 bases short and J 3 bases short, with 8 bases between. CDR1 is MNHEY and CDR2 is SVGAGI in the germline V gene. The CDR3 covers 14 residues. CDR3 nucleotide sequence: TGTGCCAGCAGTTACTCCCGGGGGTACACTGAAGCTTTCTTT. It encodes CASSYSRGYTEAFF.